The entry below gives a single T cell receptor (beta chain) sequence along with its context. In this sample, this clone turned up a few times. The antigen this receptor binds is unknown. No quality values exist for individual bases; no much larger clone is one base distant. The library was produced with the immunoSEQ multiplex PCR assay. DNA from the CD4+ T cells that had been cultured and isolated underwent TCR beta CDR3 sequencing. On the study's bioinformatics: Non-productive TCR sequences were discarded, and reads were trimmed to the CDR3 region, with only CDR3s of 7 or more amino acids retained. Antigen-specific clonotypes were identified with the MANAFEST web app by comparing expansion in peptide wells against reference cultures. To be called positive, a clone needed expansion at FDR<0.05 compared with the reference and with all other wells, an odds ratio greater than 5, and a frequency greater than 0.1% in two replicate wells. A clonotype was called cross-reactive if it was significantly expanded both in SARS-CoV-2 spike wells and in at least one common cold coronavirus spike condition. Levenshtein distance calculated with the stringdist R package was used to assess CDR3 similarity, and unrooted trees were constructed with ape in R 3.6.1. What TCRdb holds here is the immuneACCESS table cut down to in-frame rearrangements. Part of the clones is not present; checked against another copy, under half of the missing clones reflect an unresolved V gene, and the others are unexplained. V and J calls plus clone size are reproduced from that table; the DNA served to infer D and trimming. The sample table contains 25,000 to 35,000 clones; only one count was recorded for 72% of them. 25% to 30% of the sample is taken by the ten largest.

This entry belongs to a study of vaccination effects on CD4 cells after COVID-19 (dated by TCRdb to between 2020 and 2023). For context, the study as a whole: Two doses of either the BNT162b2 or the mRNA-1273 mRNA SARS-CoV-2 vaccine were administered to participants. Pre-vaccine samples were collected from a couple of convalescent patients 16 days and one week before the first dose, corresponding to 142 and 148 days after COVID-19 diagnosis. SARS-CoV-2 spike-specific CD4+ TCR repertoires from before and after mRNA vaccination were compared in COVID-19 convalescent patients and in infection-naive vaccine recipients. Altogether, approximately 10 COVID-19 convalescent patients and a handful of SARS-CoV-2-naive healthy vaccine recipients made up the full study. The Oncomine TCR Beta short-read assay on an Illumina iSeq 100 was used to sequence cultures from other donors in the study.

Broader findings and caveats from the paper: Both infection-induced and vaccine-induced clones contracted markedly at late post-vaccination timepoints, which is consistent with waning T cell responses. In convalescent patients, the post-vaccine spike-reactive repertoire was composed mainly of new vaccine-induced clones that were largely distinct from infection-induced clones. The study was limited by a small number of convalescent patients and lacked early post-infection timepoints.

V lost 2 bases and J lost 5 bases; the stretch between them is 37 bases long. Including the terminal cysteine and phenylalanine, the CDR3 comprises 23 residues. Just CDR3 DNA is preserved here, 69 bases in frame from base 1. From the germline V gene, CDR1 is SGHDN and CDR2 is FVKESK. In the ViraFEST assay, PBMC were stimulated with viral peptide pools, and TCR sequencing was then used to find antigen-specific CD4+ T cell clonotypes based on their expansion. After more than nine days of culture, CD4+ T cells were isolated with the EasySep CD4+ T cell isolation kit. PCR-confirmed SARS-CoV-2 infection had occurred in convalescent patients between March and December 2020, before the Alpha, Beta and Delta variants emerged in the United States. About 2 million PBMC per well were cultured in IMDM with about 4.5% human AB serum, roughly 10 IU/ml IL-2 and gentamicin, plus 10 ug/ml peptides. On days 3 and 7, half of the culture medium was replaced with fresh IL-2-containing medium. Unless noted otherwise, every peptide stimulation condition was cultured in triplicate wells. PBMC were separated from whole blood using Ficoll-Paque Plus gradient centrifugation and were then either cryopreserved at -140C or used fresh. Genomic DNA was extracted from cultured CD4+ T cells with the QIAamp micro DNA kit.

The rearrangement joined TRBV14 to TRBJ1-5; the D segment cannot be called with confidence. The material sequenced was CD4+ T cells from PBMCs cultured with a peptide pool, taken before COVID-19 vaccination. This sequence originates from a human donor who had a prior SARS-CoV-2 infection. The CDR3 protein sequence reads: CASSQRAGRSLIYSNWSDQPQHF. DNA sequence: TGTGCCAGCAGCCAACGGGCAGGCCGCTCATTAATTTATAGCAATTGGTCCGATCAGCCCCAGCATTTT.